Shown below are 19 T cell receptor beta chains from a single sample sequenced in a study of T cell responses to AZD1222 COVID-19 vaccine. The repertoire was sequenced with immunoSEQ multiplex PCR; TCRdb's copy has only in-frame clones and lacks some. The table records around 92,000 clones, under 95% of them present only once. The sample here was peripheral blood, taken on day 0 of AZD1222 vaccination. The receptor set was obtained from an adult in good health.

J is TRBJ2-5 and V is TRBV12-3 or TRBV12-4, with no clear D. The CDR3 totals 12 residues. Trimming pared 2 bases from V and 5 bases from J, leaving 6 bases between. The CDR3: CASSLQMETQYF. CDR3 DNA sequence: TGTGCCAGCAGTTTACAGATGGAGACCCAGTACTTC.

This clone was counted only a few times. The chain recombines TRBV5-5 with TRBJ2-7; 11 bases are a match to TRBD2. The CDR3 runs 16 residues. Germline trimming cut 0 bases from V and 4 bases from J; bases unmatched to any gene: 6. Germline CDR1 and CDR2: SGHKS and YYEKEE (reference sequence). The CDR3 spells CASSLELAGGFYEQYF. DNA for the CDR3: TGTGCCAGCAGCTTGGAGCTAGCGGGGGGCTTTTACGAGCAGTACTTC. Drawing the rest from reference TRBV5-5 and TRBJ2-7, the complete variable domain is DAGVTQSPTHLIKTRGQQVTLRCSPISGHKSVSWYQQVLGQGPQFIFQYYEKEERGRGNFPDRFSARQFPNYSSELNVNALLLGDSALYLCASSLELAGGFYEQYFGPGTRLTVT.

The chain carries TRBV4-1 and TRBJ1-4; D unresolved. The CDR3 is made up of 13 amino acids. Germline V gene sequence: CDR1 MGHRA, CDR2 YSYEKL. The V end was cut by 3 bases, the J end by 5 bases, with 7 bases between. CDR3 sequence reads: CASSQLRNEKLFF. CDR3 DNA: TGCGCCAGCAGCCAGCTCAGGAATGAAAAACTGTTTTTT.

This chain links TRBV14 with TRBJ1-2; D remains ambiguous. This CDR3 comprises 20 residues. Trimming removed 3 bases at V and 1 base at J, with 27 bases between. The germline CDR1 and CDR2 sequences are SGHDN and FVKESK. In DNA, the CDR3 is TGTGCCAGCAGCCACTTTCCTCGGAGGGCAGCCGGGAGGGATAACTATGGCTACACCTTC. Protein sequence: CASSHFPRRAAGRDNYGYTF.

The chain couples TRBV6-5 to TRBJ2-1, with TRBD1 identical over 7 bases. Germline values: CDR1 MNHEY, CDR2 SVGAGI. There are 15 residues in the CDR3. Unmatched junction bases numbered 11, after V lost 6 bases and J lost 6 bases. The CDR3, as DNA: TGTGCCAGCAGGCCCGACAGGGTTGGACCCAATGAGCAGTTCTTC. Protein: CASRPDRVGPNEQFF.

V gene TRBV4-1 combines with J gene TRBJ1-5; 10 bases match TRBD1. V lost 0 bases, J lost 15 bases, and 5 bases stayed unmatched. This CDR3 has 13 amino acids. The germline V gene has CDR1 MGHRA and CDR2 YSYEKL. CDR3 nucleotides: TGCGCCAGCAGCCAAGAAACGGACAGGGGGAGGCATTTT. It yields the protein CASSQETDRGRHF.

The genes are TRBV7-3 and TRBJ1-6; TRBD1 matches 9 bases. J lost 9 bases, V lost 2 bases, and 5 bases had no gene match. Looked up from germline, CDR1 is SGHTA and CDR2 is FQGTGA. The CDR3 has 15 amino acids. CDR3 loop: CASSLSGQGISPLHF. In nucleotides, the CDR3 is TGTGCCAGCAGCTTATCGGGACAGGGTATTTCACCCCTCCACTTT.

This chain uses TRBV30 with TRBJ2-7; 9 positions match TRBD1. V was pared by 3 bases and J by 2 bases, with 11 bases of the junction left unmatched. The CDR3 sequence is 16 residues long. Germline V gene sequence: CDR1 GTSNPN, CDR2 SVGIG (reference sequence). Written as DNA, the CDR3 is TGTGCCTGGAGAAAACAGGGGGCGCTTAGCCCCTACGAGCAGTACTTC. Its translation is CAWRKQGALSPYEQYF.

The genes are TRBV29-1 and TRBJ1-5; perhaps TRBD1 as D (5 bases). CDR3 length: 14 residues. Per the germline V gene, CDR1 is SQVTM and CDR2 is ANQGSEA. V lost 5 bases and J 6 bases, leaving 17 bases between the germline ends. In DNA form, the CDR3 reads TGCAGCGTTCAATCGGGGGTGTTGGGTCAGCCCCAGCATTTT. It yields the protein CSVQSGVLGQPQHF.

The genes are TRBV9 and TRBJ2-1, with a tentative D call TRBD1 (5 bases). Per germline, CDR1 SGDLS and CDR2 YYNGEE. The CDR3 length is 14 residues. Trimming removed 2 bases at V and 7 bases at J, with 13 bases between. CDR3 DNA sequence: TGTGCCAGCAGCGTTAATTGGGGCGTGAATGAGCAGTTCTTC. Protein: CASSVNWGVNEQFF.

Points on this clone: A much larger clone differs by one base, so this may be a read error. The chain links TRBV14 to TRBJ1-2; 8 positions match TRBD1. This CDR3 region has 13 residues. V lost 4 bases and J lost 4; bases outside the gene matches: 2. From germline, CDR1 is SGHDN and CDR2 FVKESK. The CDR3 here is CASSPGQAYGYTF. The CDR3 coding sequence is TGTGCCAGCAGCCCGGGACAGGCCTATGGCTACACCTTC. Filled out from reference TRBV14 and TRBJ1-2, the complete variable domain reads EAGVTQFPSHSVIEKGQTVTLRCDPISGHDNLYWYRRVMGKEIKFLLHFVKESKQDESGMPNNRFLAERTGGTYSTLKVQPAELEDSGVYFCASSPGQAYGYTFGSGTRLTVV.

This clone was observed a single time. The J gene is TRBJ1-2, the V gene TRBV2; 8 bases agree with TRBD1. The CDR3 is made up of 14 amino acids. V lost 8 bases to trimming and J lost 2 bases; unmatched junction nucleotides: 7. Germline lookup yields CDR1 SNHLY and CDR2 FYNNEI. CDR3 bases: TGTGCCAGCGGGGGCAGGGGGCAGAACTATGGCTACACCTTC. Amino acids: CASGGRGQNYGYTF.

V usage is TRBV19 and J usage is TRBJ1-5; 8 nucleotides line up with TRBD1. The CDR3 is made up of 22 amino acids. Germline CDR1 and CDR2: LNHDA and SQIVND (reference sequence). The J segment lost 1 base and the V segment lost 6 bases, leaving 26 bases of the junction unmatched. The CDR3 loop reads CASRISLFQEQGEKGSNQPQHF. The CDR3 nucleotides are TGTGCCAGTAGGATAAGTCTCTTTCAGGAACAGGGGGAAAAAGGGAGCAATCAGCCCCAGCATTTT.

The chain links TRBV19 to TRBJ1-5; D remains unclear. This CDR3 contains 12 residues. The V end was cut by 7 bases, the J end by 3 bases, with 7 bases between. Germline V gene sequence: CDR1 LNHDA, CDR2 SQIVND (reference sequence). The CDR3 spells CASKVSNQPQHF. The CDR3 DNA sequence: TGTGCCAGTAAGGTGTCCAATCAGCCCCAGCATTTT.

The V gene is TRBV10-3, the J gene TRBJ1-1, with TRBD1 matching 9 bases. The CDR3 is 15 amino acids. Germline V CDR1 and CDR2: ENHRY, SYGVKD. The J segment lost 4 bases and the V segment lost 2 bases, leaving 5 bases of the junction unmatched. The CDR3 here is CAISEDRGVATEAFF. The CDR3 nucleotides read TGTGCCATCAGTGAGGACAGGGGGGTCGCCACTGAAGCTTTCTTT.

V and J are TRBV7-6 and TRBJ2-2; D ambiguous. V was pared by 11 bases and J by 1 base, with 8 bases between. Germline lookup yields CDR1 SGHVS and CDR2 FNYEAQ. The CDR3 loop spans 12 amino acids. CDR3 sequence: CALSENTGELFF. As DNA, the CDR3 is TGTGCCCTCTCGGAGAACACCGGGGAGCTGTTTTTT.

The chain joins TRBV14 to TRBJ1-1, with D hard to call. Deletions cut 1 base from V and 0 bases from J, with 6 bases between. From germline, CDR1 is SGHDN and CDR2 FVKESK. The CDR3 covers 14 residues. The CDR3 reads CASSQVSMNTEAFF. The CDR3 nucleotides read TGTGCCAGCAGCCAAGTCTCCATGAACACTGAAGCTTTCTTT.

V gene TRBV30 combines with J gene TRBJ2-1, with 9 bases identical to TRBD1. V was clipped by 4 bases and J by 3 bases; unmatched bases: 10. Germline CDR1 reads GTSNPN; CDR2 reads SVGIG (reference sequence). The CDR3 has 16 residues. This CDR3 is CAWTSPGTGSYNEQFF. DNA for the CDR3: TGTGCCTGGACCTCCCCCGGGACAGGGAGCTACAATGAGCAGTTCTTC.

This chain joins TRBV6-2 or TRBV6-3 and TRBJ1-1, with TRBD1 identical over 8 bases. The CDR3 runs to 15 residues. Germline CDR1 is MNHEY and CDR2 is SVGEGT. Germline trimming cut 2 bases from V and 1 base from J; bases unmatched to any gene: 3. The DNA of the CDR3 is TGTGCCAGCAGTTACCAGGGGGCCGGGAACACTGAAGCTTTCTTT. Its translation is CASSYQGAGNTEAFF.